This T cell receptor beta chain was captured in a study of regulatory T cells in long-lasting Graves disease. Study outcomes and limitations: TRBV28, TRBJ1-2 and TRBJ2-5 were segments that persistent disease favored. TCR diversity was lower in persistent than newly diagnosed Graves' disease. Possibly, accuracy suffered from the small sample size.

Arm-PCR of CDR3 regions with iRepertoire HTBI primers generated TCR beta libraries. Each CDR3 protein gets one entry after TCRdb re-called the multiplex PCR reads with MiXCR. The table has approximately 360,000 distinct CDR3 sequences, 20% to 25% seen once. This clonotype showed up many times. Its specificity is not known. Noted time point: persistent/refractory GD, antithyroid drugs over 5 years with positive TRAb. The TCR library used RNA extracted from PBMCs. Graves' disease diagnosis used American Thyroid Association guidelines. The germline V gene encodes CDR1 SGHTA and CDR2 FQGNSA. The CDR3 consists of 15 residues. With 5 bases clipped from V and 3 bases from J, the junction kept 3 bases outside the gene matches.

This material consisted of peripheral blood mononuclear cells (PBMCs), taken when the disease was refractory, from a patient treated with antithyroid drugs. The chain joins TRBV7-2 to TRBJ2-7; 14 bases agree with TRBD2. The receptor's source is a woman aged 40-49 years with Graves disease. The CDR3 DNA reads TGTGCCAGCAGCCCGACTAGCGGGAGGGGCTACGAGCAGTACTTC. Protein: CASSPTSGRGYEQYF.